Listed below are T cell receptor beta chains from one sample, sequenced in a study of shared clonotypes between healthy human individuals. Assay used: immunoSEQ multiplex PCR; TCRdb lists only in-frame clones, some missing. This sample yields about a million clones, of which about 80% are seen a single time; approximately 1.3% belongs to the top ten. Sequencing was done on a sample of memory CD4+ T cells sorted from blood. These receptors came from a man younger than 35 in good health. Both conserved end residues are part of each CDR3. Fields, in order: J gene, V gene, CDR3 length, clone size, D gene, CDR3 DNA, CDR3 protein. A D gene is named only where the DNA matches it firmly. Clone size is shown for a subset of rows, as once, few, many or a class of expanded clone.

TRBJ2-3 | TRBV5-1 | 14 | NA | NA | TGCGCCAGCAGCCAACAGGGTAGCACAGATACGCAGTATTTT | CASSQQGSTDTQYF
TRBJ2-7 | TRBV18 | 16 | NA | NA | TGTGCCAGCTCACAGGGGCTCGGGGACGGAGCCTACGAGCAGTACTTC | CASSQGLGDGAYEQYF
TRBJ1-4 | TRBV9 | 14 | NA | NA | TGTGCCAGCAGCCCCGGGGGGGCGTTTGAAAAACTGTTTTTT | CASSPGGAFEKLFF
TRBJ1-2 | TRBV7-9 | 15 | many | NA | TGTGCCAGCAGCTCCAGGGACGGACCCAGGGGAGGCTACACCTTC | CASSSRDGPRGGYTF
TRBJ2-3 | TRBV6-1 | 16 | NA | NA | TGTGCCAGCAGTGATTCTAGGTTTTCGGATGCAGATACGCAGTATTTT | CASSDSRFSDADTQYF
TRBJ1-6 | TRBV4-1 | 15 | NA | NA | TGCGCCAGCAGCCCAAGATACGGGACTATTGAGTCCCTCCACTTT | CASSPRYGTIESLHF
TRBJ2-2 | TRBV7-8 | 14 | NA | TRBD1 | TGTGCCAGCAGCTCCAATCAGGGGGCAGGGGAGCTGTTTTTT | CASSSNQGAGELFF
TRBJ2-3 | TRBV7-2 | 16 | NA | NA | TGTGCCAGCAGCTTAAGCCGGGCTAGCCTACCAGATACGCAGTATTTT | CASSLSRASLPDTQYF
TRBJ2-3 | TRBV5-4 | 13 | NA | NA | TGTGCCAGCAGCCCGGACTCCACAGATACGCAGTATTTT | CASSPDSTDTQYF
TRBJ2-1 | TRBV5-1 | 14 | NA | TRBD2 | TGCGCCAGCAGTACTAGCGGGAGTATCGATGAGCAGTTCTTC | CASSTSGSIDEQFF
TRBJ2-3 | TRBV14 | 15 | NA | NA | TGTGCCAGCAGCCAATCTCCATTAACCACAGATACGCAGTATTTT | CASSQSPLTTDTQYF
TRBJ2-2 | TRBV6-5 | 11 | few | NA | TGTGCCAGCACCAACACCGGGGAGCTGTTTTTT | CASTNTGELFF
TRBJ1-3 | TRBV1 | 14 | NA | NA | TGCACCAGCAGCCGGACAGGGGGCGGAAACACCATATATTTT | CTSSRTGGGNTIYF
TRBJ1-5 | TRBV5-6 | 15 | few | TRBD1 | TGTGCCAGCAGCGGGGACAGGGGGCGGTCTCAGCCCCAGCATTTT | CASSGDRGRSQPQHF
TRBJ2-2 | TRBV6-4 | 13 | NA | NA | TGTGCCAGCAGCGTCGACAACACCGGGGAGCTGTTTTTT | CASSVDNTGELFF
TRBJ1-2 | TRBV19 | 14 | NA | TRBD1 | TGTGCCAGTAGTTCCCGGGACAGGGGCTATGGCTACACCTTC | CASSSRDRGYGYTF
TRBJ2-7 | TRBV5-1 | 15 | NA | NA | TGCGCCAGCAGCCCCCACGGGGTTGGGATTTACGAGCAGTACTTC | CASSPHGVGIYEQYF
TRBJ1-2 | TRBV19 | 14 | NA | NA | TGTGCCAGTAGTATGACGGCGACTAACTATGGCTACACCTTC | CASSMTATNYGYTF
TRBJ1-2 | TRBV7-9 | 15 | many | TRBD1 | TGTGCCAGCAGCCGAACTCCGACAGGGGACCCTGGCTACACCTTC | CASSRTPTGDPGYTF
TRBJ2-3 | TRBV4-3 | 13 | NA | NA | TGCGCCAGCAGCCTACTAACTGGGGATACGCAGTATTTT | CASSLLTGDTQYF
TRBJ2-1 | TRBV6-1 | 14 | NA | TRBD2 | TGTGCCAGCATAAAGCGGGAGGGATTCGATGAGCAGTTCTTC | CASIKREGFDEQFF
TRBJ1-1 | TRBV21-1 | 13 | once | NA | TGTGCCACCAGGGGAGGGGTGAACACTGAAGCTTTCTTT | CATRGGVNTEAFF
TRBJ2-3 | TRBV5-1 | 15 | NA | NA | TGCGCCAGCAGCTTGGGGGGGTTGAAGGCAGATACGCAGTATTTT | CASSLGGLKADTQYF
TRBJ1-6 | TRBV6-1 | 14 | NA | NA | TGTGCCAGCAGGTTAGGGGAGTTGACTTCACCCCTCCACTTT | CASRLGELTSPLHF
TRBJ2-5 | TRBV5-1 | 14 | NA | NA | TGCGCCAGCACCGCCTTTATAGGGAAAGAGACCCAGTACTTC | CASTAFIGKETQYF
TRBJ2-1 | TRBV5-1 | 12 | NA | NA | TGCGCCAGCAGCGCCCTAGGGGATGAGCAGTTCTTC | CASSALGDEQFF
TRBJ2-1 | TRBV5-1 | 13 | NA | TRBD2 | TGCGCCAGCAGCTCATCTAGCGGGGGGTCGGAGTTCTTC | CASSSSSGGSEFF
TRBJ2-5 | TRBV28 | 13 | NA | NA | TGTGCCAGCAGCTGGGGGAAAAAAGAGACCCAGTACTTC | CASSWGKKETQYF
TRBJ2-1 | TRBV1 | 16 | NA | NA | TGCACCAGCAGCCCCGACCCGGGCAGTTCCTACAATGAGCAGTTCTTC | CTSSPDPGSSYNEQFF
TRBJ2-4 | TRBV11-2 | 15 | NA | NA | TGTGCCAGCAGCTTAGTCAGCATAGGCAGTAACATTCAGTACTTC | CASSLVSIGSNIQYF
TRBJ1-5 | TRBV5-1 | 15 | NA | NA | TGCGCCAGCAGCTTGCAGGGGTATAGCAATCAGCCCCAGCATTTT | CASSLQGYSNQPQHF
TRBJ2-3 | TRBV2 | 11 | NA | NA | TGTGCCAGCAAGCGGGCAGATACGCAGTATTTT | CASKRADTQYF
TRBJ2-1 | TRBV28 | 14 | NA | NA | TGTGCCAGCAGTTTACCCGACAACTACAATGAGCAGTTCTTC | CASSLPDNYNEQFF
TRBJ1-1 | TRBV28 | 17 | NA | TRBD1 | TGTGCCAGCAGGTTAGGGGGCGCGATCTTGAGGAACACTGAAGCTTTCTTT | CASRLGGAILRNTEAFF
TRBJ1-1 | TRBV5-1 | 14 | NA | TRBD1 | TGCGCCAGCACCGAAGGGGGCATTAAGACTGAAGCTTTCTTT | CASTEGGIKTEAFF
TRBJ2-7 | TRBV5-1 | 12 | NA | NA | TGCGCCAGCAGCACGAACAGGGACGAGCAGTACTTC | CASSTNRDEQYF
TRBJ2-1 | TRBV11-3 | 15 | NA | TRBD2 | TGTGCCAGCAGCTACGGGACTAAGGGCTCCAATGAGCAGTTCTTC | CASSYGTKGSNEQFF
TRBJ2-4 | TRBV7-9 | 16 | NA | NA | TGTGCCAGCAGCTTAGGGGTGGGGTTCTGGGAAAACATTCAGTACTTC | CASSLGVGFWENIQYF
TRBJ2-2 | TRBV9 | 17 | NA | NA | TGTGCCAGCAGCGCCGGGATCGGACGGAAGAACACCGGGGAGCTGTTTTTT | CASSAGIGRKNTGELFF
TRBJ1-6 | TRBV5-6 | 15 | NA | NA | TGTGCCAGCAGCCTCGGGACACTTTATAATTCACCCCTCCACTTT | CASSLGTLYNSPLHF
TRBJ1-6 | TRBV19 | 14 | once | NA | TGTGCCAGTAGTATGGCGGTCGCGGATTCACCCCTCCACTTT | CASSMAVADSPLHF
TRBJ1-5 | TRBV15 | 14 | NA | NA | TGTGCCACCAGCAGAGATACAGGGAATCAGCCCCAGCATTTT | CATSRDTGNQPQHF
TRBJ2-7 | TRBV5-6 | 15 | NA | NA | TGTGCCAGCAGCTTGGATCGGACACCTTCCTACGAGCAGTACTTC | CASSLDRTPSYEQYF
TRBJ2-1 | TRBV5-4 | 14 | NA | TRBD2 | TGTGCCAGCGAGCGGGGGGGCGGGAACAATGAGCAGTTCTTC | CASERGGGNNEQFF
TRBJ1-4 | TRBV4-1 | 16 | many | NA | TGCGCCAGCAGCCAAGACCCCCCCAGGGGTAATGAAAAACTGTTTTTT | CASSQDPPRGNEKLFF
TRBJ2-7 | TRBV15 | 13 | NA | NA | TGTGCCACCAGCTATGGGGTAGCCTACGAGCAGTACTTC | CATSYGVAYEQYF
TRBJ2-3 | TRBV30 | 14 | many | TRBD2 | TGTGCCTGGAGTAAGCGGGGGGGCTCAGATACGCAGTATTTT | CAWSKRGGSDTQYF
TRBJ2-6 | TRBV10-3 | 18 | NA | TRBD1 | TGTGCCATCGAACAGACAGGGGCCGCTTCCTCTGGGGCCAACGTCCTGACTTTC | CAIEQTGAASSGANVLTF
TRBJ2-4 | TRBV2 | 18 | NA | NA | TGTGCCAGCCAGGAGCGGATAGCGAGGGGTCCAGCCAAAAACATTCAGTACTTC | CASQERIARGPAKNIQYF
TRBJ2-7 | TRBV5-1 | 14 | NA | TRBD2 | TGCGCCAGCAGCACGGGACTAGCGGGAGGCGAGCAGTACTTC | CASSTGLAGGEQYF
TRBJ2-7 | TRBV7-9 | 14 | NA | NA | TGTGCCAGCAGCCCCCGGACCAGCTCCTACGAGCAGTACTTC | CASSPRTSSYEQYF
TRBJ2-5 | TRBV5-4 | 17 | few | TRBD2 | TGTGCCAGCAGCTTGGTAGCTAGCGGGGGGGCCGGGGAGACCCAGTACTTC | CASSLVASGGAGETQYF
TRBJ2-2 | TRBV6-5 | 15 | NA | TRBD1 | TGTGCCAGCACCTCACAGGGGGCGTACACCGGGGAGCTGTTTTTT | CASTSQGAYTGELFF